These 26 T cell receptor beta chains originate from one sample sequenced in a study of blood T cell repertoires in COVID-19. Profiling relied on immunoSEQ multiplex PCR, and the TCRdb table lists in-frame clones only, not all of them. The top ten hold about 2.9% of the sample, which has about 370,000 clones, more than 70% seen once. Material: peripheral blood. These receptors originate from a woman in her twenties or thirties with COVID-19, enrolled during active disease.

J is TRBJ2-3 and V is TRBV6-1; D might be TRBD1 (6 bases). The CDR3 is made up of 13 amino acids. V was clipped by 3 bases and J by 6 bases, with 10 bases between them. Per germline, CDR1 MNHNS and CDR2 SASEGT. The CDR3 DNA is TGTGCCAGCAGTGAGGACAGTTGGGATACGCAGTATTTT. It translates to CASSEDSWDTQYF.

The chain couples TRBV27 to TRBJ2-1; weak D call: TRBD2 (5 bases). The length of the CDR3 is 17 residues. The V and J ends lost 3 bases and 7 bases respectively, with 22 bases between them. The germline V gene encodes CDR1 MNHEY and CDR2 SMNVEV (reference sequence). The chain's CDR3 is CASSLDSLRVGVNEQFF. CDR3 coding DNA: TGTGCCAGCAGTTTGGATTCCCTACGGGTCGGGGTTAATGAGCAGTTCTTC.

The chain joins TRBV5-4 to TRBJ2-3; no firm D call. Per germline, CDR1 SGHNT and CDR2 YYREEE (reference sequence). V was pared by 1 base and J by 2 bases, with 8 bases between. The CDR3 runs to 14 residues. CDR3 sequence (DNA): TGTGCCAGCAGCTTGTATTCCCTCACAGATACGCAGTATTTT. Its translation is CASSLYSLTDTQYF.

CDR3 sequence: CAISLGLPAGANVLTF. CDR3 in DNA: TGTGCCATCAGTCTCGGACTACCGGCTGGGGCCAACGTCCTGACTTTC. The V call is TRBV10-3, the J call TRBJ2-6; perhaps TRBD2 as D (6 bases). Germline lookup yields CDR1 ENHRY and CDR2 SYGVKD. The CDR3 sequence is 16 residues long. Trimming pared 5 bases from V and 2 bases from J, leaving 13 bases between.

The chain has TRBV27 and TRBJ2-1; 9 bases are shared with TRBD2. Per the germline V gene, CDR1 is MNHEY and CDR2 is SMNVEV (reference sequence). The ends lost 2 bases at V and 8 bases at J; junction bases unmatched: 10. The CDR3 has 16 amino acids. The CDR3 loop is CASSLLAGTISDEQFF. The CDR3 bases are TGTGCCAGCAGTTTACTAGCGGGGACTATCTCCGATGAGCAGTTCTTC.

V and J are TRBV11-3 and TRBJ1-1; D may be TRBD1 (5 bases). Trimming left V 0 bases short and J 4 bases short, with 9 bases between. From germline, CDR1 is SGHNT and CDR2 YENEEA. This CDR3 comprises 14 residues. For the CDR3, the DNA is TGTGCCAGCAGCTTAGATGGTGACAGCACTGAAGCTTTCTTT. As protein: CASSLDGDSTEAFF.

The chain has TRBV19 and TRBJ2-1; 8 nucleotides match TRBD1. CDR3 length: 13 residues. CDR1 LNHDA and CDR2 SQIVND come from the germline V gene (reference sequence). V trimming: 7 bases; J trimming: 9 bases; junction bases outside the gene matches: 8. The DNA for the CDR3 is TGTGCCAGTAAGCCGGGACAGGTGGGTGAGCAGTTCTTC. Residues: CASKPGQVGEQFF.

The genes are TRBV24-1 and TRBJ2-1; perhaps TRBD1 as D (6 bases). Germline V CDR1 and CDR2: KGHDR, SFDVKD. The CDR3 spans 16 residues. The ends were cut back, 3 bases at V and 4 bases at J, with 15 bases in the middle. The CDR3 is CATSDAQGTWYNEQFF. The CDR3 DNA reads TGTGCCACCAGTGATGCTCAGGGGACGTGGTACAATGAGCAGTTCTTC.

This sequence joins TRBV28 and TRBJ2-1, with D possibly matching TRBD2 (7 bases). Trimming stripped 6 bases from V and 3 bases from J, with 15 bases between. This CDR3 contains 15 residues. CDR1 MDHEN and CDR2 SYDVKM come from the germline V gene. The CDR3 loop reads CASRTWGGYYNEQFF. The CDR3, as DNA: TGTGCCAGCAGGACCTGGGGGGGCTACTACAATGAGCAGTTCTTC.

The rearrangement uses TRBV24-1 and TRBJ2-3; 7 bases map to TRBD1. V was pared by 4 bases and J by 0 bases, with 12 bases of the junction left unmatched. The CDR3 covers 18 residues. The germline gives CDR1 KGHDR, CDR2 SFDVKD. CDR3 residues: CATSDPRTGTTSTDTQYF. The CDR3 region has the DNA TGTGCCACCAGTGACCCTAGGACAGGTACTACTAGCACAGATACGCAGTATTTT.

The CDR3 sequence: CASSPPGANYGYTF. Written as DNA, the CDR3 is TGTGCCAGCAGCCCCCCGGGGGCTAACTATGGCTACACCTTC. This rearrangement joins TRBV5-6 to TRBJ1-2, with D possibly being TRBD1 (5 bases). CDR3 length equals 14 residues. The V end lost 4 bases, the J end lost 0 bases, and 10 bases lay between the germline ends. CDR1 is SGHDT and CDR2 is YYEEEE in the germline V gene.

V gene TRBV3-1 (or the pseudogene TRBV3-2) combines with J gene TRBJ1-5, with 7 bases lining up with TRBD1. CDR1 is LGHDT, CDR2 YNNKEL, per germline (reference sequence). The CDR3 extends over 13 amino acids. Trimming took 6 bases from V and 9 from J; bases not matched to a gene: 8. This CDR3 reads CASSATGTGPQHF. CDR3 DNA: TGTGCCAGCAGTGCGACAGGGACGGGGCCCCAGCATTTT.

The genes are TRBV2 and TRBJ1-2; D gene uncertain. The CDR3 is 15 amino acids. V was shortened by 8 bases and J by 7 bases, with 23 bases between the two germline ends. Germline assignment: CDR1 SNHLY and CDR2 FYNNEI. The CDR3 loop reads CASDVGLTIVSGYTF. The CDR3 coding sequence is TGTGCCAGCGACGTGGGCCTTACCATAGTGTCTGGCTACACCTTC.

The V call is TRBV6-5, the J call TRBJ1-5, with 7 bases aligning to TRBD1. The CDR3 is made up of 15 amino acids. CDR1 MNHEY and CDR2 SVGAGI come from the germline V gene. The ends lost 6 bases at V and 2 bases at J; junction bases unmatched: 7. CDR3: CASRFDRDGNQPQHF. Written as DNA, the CDR3 is TGTGCCAGCAGATTTGACAGGGATGGCAATCAGCCCCAGCATTTT.

The chain joins TRBV19 to TRBJ2-7; TRBD1 matches at 7 bases. The CDR3 extends over 17 amino acids. The J segment lost 6 bases and the V segment lost 1 base, leaving 15 bases of the junction unmatched. In germline, CDR1 is LNHDA, CDR2 SQIVND (reference sequence). The CDR3 coding sequence is TGTGCCAGTAGTATAGGCCTGGTGCGAGGGGGCCTTCGCGAGCAGTACTTC. Its protein is CASSIGLVRGGLREQYF.

This chain uses TRBV7-2 with TRBJ2-3, with 9 nucleotides matching TRBD2. Germline CDR1 is SGHTA and CDR2 is FQGNSA. Germline trimming cut 3 bases from V and 1 base from J; bases unmatched to any gene: 5. The CDR3 is 16 residues long. CDR3 nucleotide sequence: TGTGCCAGCAGCTTGGCTAGCGGGGTTGGCACAGATACGCAGTATTTT. It encodes CASSLASGVGTDTQYF.

The genes are TRBV5-1 and TRBJ1-4; a possible D gene is TRBD1 (5 bases). The CDR3 consists of 16 residues. Trimming left V 2 bases short and J 4 bases short, with 15 bases between. Per germline, CDR1 SGHRS and CDR2 YFSETQ. The CDR3 coding sequence is TGCGCCAGCAGCTTAAGGCGGGGGTACGGTAATGAAAAACTGTTTTTT. It translates to CASSLRRGYGNEKLFF.

V and J are TRBV4-1 and TRBJ1-3, with 8 bases that match TRBD1. The V gene's germline CDR1 is MGHRA and CDR2 YSYEKL. V gave up 1 base and J gave up 0 bases; unmatched junction bases: 2. This CDR3 contains 16 residues. The CDR3 sequence: CASSQVDRGSGNTIYF. CDR3 sequence (DNA): TGCGCCAGCAGCCAAGTTGACAGGGGCTCTGGAAACACCATATATTTT.

The chain recombines TRBV27 with TRBJ1-6, with D perhaps TRBD1 (5 bases). The V end lost 0 bases, the J end lost 9 bases, and 9 bases lay between the germline ends. Germline V gene sequence: CDR1 MNHEY, CDR2 SMNVEV (reference sequence). This CDR3 has 14 amino acids. CDR3 nucleotide sequence: TGTGCCAGCAGTTTATCCAGGGCTGGTTCACCCCTCCACTTT. Protein product: CASSLSRAGSPLHF.

The chain recombines TRBV20-1 with TRBJ2-5, with a weak D call TRBD2 (5 bases). The V and J ends lost 3 bases and 4 bases respectively, with 15 bases between them. This CDR3 is 14 amino acids long. The germline CDR1 and CDR2 sequences are DFQATT and SNEGSKA (reference sequence). This chain's CDR3 is CSASPSPIAETQYF. The CDR3 DNA follows: TGCAGTGCTAGTCCTAGCCCTATCGCAGAGACCCAGTACTTC.

J is TRBJ2-1 and V is TRBV3-1 (or the pseudogene TRBV3-2); a possible D gene is TRBD2 (6 bases). V was cut by 2 bases and J by 2 bases, with 10 bases left in between. Germline V CDR1 and CDR2: LGHDT, YNNKEL (reference sequence). The CDR3 sequence is 15 residues long. CDR3 coding DNA: TGTGCCAGCAGCCAAACGGACTACCCCTACAATGAGCAGTTCTTC. Protein: CASSQTDYPYNEQFF.

This clone came up a few times. V is TRBV7-2 and J is TRBJ1-6; TRBD1 matches 9 bases. Germline V gene lookup returns CDR1 SGHTA and CDR2 FQGNSA. J lost 14 bases, V lost 4 bases, and 6 bases had no gene match. CDR3 length: 13 residues. CDR3 nucleotides: TGTGCCAGCAGCTCTGGACAGGGGAGGACCCTCCACTTT. Residues: CASSSGQGRTLHF.

This clone was counted a single time. The chain uses TRBV10-3 and TRBJ2-2; 9 bases are a match to TRBD2. Germline loops: CDR1 ENHRY, CDR2 SYGVKD. V was clipped by 7 bases and J by 1 base; unmatched bases: 4. This CDR3 is built from 15 residues. CDR3 bases: TGTGCCATCACGGCTAGCGGGGTGAACACCGGGGAGCTGTTTTTT. Amino acids: CAITASGVNTGELFF.

Remarks on this clone: Other DNA sequences of this sample code for an identical CDR3. V usage is TRBV6-5 and J usage is TRBJ1-1; 10 bases are shared with TRBD1. CDR1 MNHEY and CDR2 SVGAGI come from the germline V gene. V shed 5 bases and J 4 bases; nucleotides not matched to a gene: 1. The CDR3 has 13 residues. The CDR3 region is CASSRTGGTEAFF. DNA for the CDR3: TGTGCCAGCAGTAGGACAGGGGGCACTGAAGCTTTCTTT.

This clone has just a few counts. The rearrangement uses TRBV13 and TRBJ2-1, with 11 nucleotides matching TRBD1. CDR3 size: 18 residues. V lost 5 bases to trimming and J lost 0 bases; unmatched junction nucleotides: 9. Germline-derived CDR1 and CDR2 are PRHDT and FYEKMQ (reference sequence). CDR3 residues: CASSRRDRGVGSYNEQFF. The DNA for the CDR3 is TGTGCCAGCAGCCGCCGGGACAGGGGGGTGGGCTCCTACAATGAGCAGTTCTTC. Complete variable domain (other parts from reference TRBV13 and TRBJ2-1): AAGVIQSPRHLIKEKRETATLKCYPIPRHDTVYWYQQGPGQDPQFLISFYEKMQSDKGSIPDRFSAQQFSDYHSELNMSSLELGDSALYFCASSRRDRGVGSYNEQFFGPGTRLTVL.

This clone was seen once. The genes are TRBV3-1 (or the pseudogene TRBV3-2) and TRBJ1-1; D uncertain. V was cut by 3 bases and J by 6 bases, with 5 bases left in between. The CDR3 covers 11 residues. Germline V gives CDR1 LGHDT, CDR2 YNNKEL (reference sequence). The CDR3 sequence: CASSHLAEAFF. CDR3 sequence (DNA): TGTGCCAGCAGCCATTTAGCTGAAGCTTTCTTT.